This paragraph covers one T cell receptor beta chain sequence. This specimen belongs to a study of blood T cell repertoires in COVID-19. Background on the study: The United States, Italy and Spain provided the acute and convalescent COVID-19 samples. T cells, B-cell-depleted T cells, or PBMCs provided the cDNA or gDNA that served as material.

This CDR3 comprises 16 residues. The V and J ends lost 2 bases and 1 base respectively, with 13 bases between them. Germline V gene sequence: CDR1 SGHDN, CDR2 FVKESK. Original data processing: Nucleated cell number was recorded as an estimate derived from reference gene primer amplification. Profiled with immunoSEQ multiplex PCR; TCRdb holds only in-frame clones, not every one. V and J calls plus clone size are reproduced from that table; the DNA served to infer D and trimming. The sample holds around 130,000 clones, roughly four fifths seen once. V usage is TRBV14 and J usage is TRBJ2-3, with a possible D match to TRBD1 (6 bases). Sequencing input: peripheral blood. This sequence was found in a woman aged 55-70 years with acute or convalescent COVID-19. CDR3: CASSQLQGLRTDTQYF. Written as DNA, the CDR3 is TGTGCCAGCAGCCAATTACAGGGCCTCCGCACAGATACGCAGTATTTT.